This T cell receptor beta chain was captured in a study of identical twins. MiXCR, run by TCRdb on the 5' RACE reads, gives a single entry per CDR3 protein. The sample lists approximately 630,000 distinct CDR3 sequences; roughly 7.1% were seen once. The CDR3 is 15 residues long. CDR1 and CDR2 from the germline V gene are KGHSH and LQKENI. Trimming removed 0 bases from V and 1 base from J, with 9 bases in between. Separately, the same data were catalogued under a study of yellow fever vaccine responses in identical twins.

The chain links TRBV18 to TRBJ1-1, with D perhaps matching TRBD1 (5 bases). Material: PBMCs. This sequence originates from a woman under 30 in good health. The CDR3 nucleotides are TGTGCCAGCTCACCACCGACGGGGCAGAACACTGAAGCTTTCTTT. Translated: CASSPPTGQNTEAFF.